This T cell receptor (beta chain) was identified during a study of regulatory T cells in long-lasting Graves disease. General study points: Persistent disease exhibited a predilection for TRBV28, TRBJ1-2 and TRBJ2-5.

As to this clonotype: Its target is unknown.

Trimming stripped 0 bases from V and 4 bases from J, with 16 bases between. The CDR3 covers 15 residues. CDR1 and CDR2 from the germline V gene are SQVTM and ANQGSEA. Time point indicated: persistent/refractory GD, antithyroid drugs over 5 years with positive TRAb. RNA isolated from PBMCs was used to make the TCR library. The authors built TCR beta libraries using iRepertoire HTBI primers and Arm-PCR of CDR3 regions. Via MiXCR, TCRdb re-called the multiplex PCR reads, giving one row per CDR3 protein. The sample yields a few hundred thousand distinct CDR3 sequences, about 22% seen once. V gene TRBV29-1 combines with J gene TRBJ2-7; tentatively, D is TRBD1 (5 bases). The source was peripheral blood mononuclear cells (PBMCs), collected when the disease was refractory, from a patient treated with antithyroid drugs. This clonotype originated in a female donor with Graves disease. The CDR3: CSVEDRRSRDYEQYF. The CDR3 nucleotides are TGCAGCGTTGAAGATCGTCGGTCCAGGGATTACGAGCAGTACTTC.